Each of the 24 T cell receptor beta chains below was sequenced from the same sample in a study of blood T cell repertoires in COVID-19. TCRdb's copy holds only in-frame clones and misses some; the assay was immunoSEQ multiplex PCR. The data contain around 260,000 clones, about 88% of them singletons. The source material was peripheral blood. The source of these receptors is a woman aged 60 to 75 with COVID-19, enrolled during active disease.

The chain combines TRBV12-3 or TRBV12-4 with TRBJ1-1; D is unclear. There are 13 residues in the CDR3. The germline V and J ends were trimmed by 5 bases and 1 base, with 8 bases remaining between them. Here the CDR3 DNA reads TGTGCCAGCAGTATTGGAGGGAACACTGAAGCTTTCTTT. The encoded protein is CASSIGGNTEAFF.

The V gene is TRBV6-5, the J gene TRBJ2-3; 10 bases fit TRBD2. CDR1 and CDR2 (germline): MNHEY, SVGAGI. Germline trimming cut 6 bases from V and 1 base from J; bases unmatched to any gene: 4. The length of the CDR3 is 15 residues. This chain's CDR3 is CASRLAGAGTDTQYF. The CDR3 nucleotides are TGTGCCAGCAGGCTAGCGGGAGCTGGCACAGATACGCAGTATTTT.

The chain combines TRBV28 with TRBJ1-1; no clear D gene. This CDR3 is 12 amino acids long. Germline CDR1 MDHEN, CDR2 SYDVKM. V dropped 8 bases and J dropped 0 bases, with 7 bases sitting between them. This CDR3 is CASEALNTEAFF. CDR3 in DNA: TGTGCCAGCGAGGCGCTGAACACTGAAGCTTTCTTT.

The gene calls are TRBV3-1 (or the pseudogene TRBV3-2) and TRBJ2-2, with 7 positions matching TRBD1. This CDR3 has 16 residues. Germline CDR1 is LGHDT and CDR2 is YNNKEL (reference sequence). V was pared by 1 base and J by 5 bases, with 7 bases of the junction left unmatched. CDR3 bases: TGTGCCAGCAGCCAAGGGGGCAGGACAGGTACCGGGGAGCTGTTTTTT. Protein: CASSQGGRTGTGELFF.

The rearrangement links TRBV6-2 or TRBV6-3 to TRBJ2-7; 8 bases fit TRBD1. Germline values: CDR1 MNHEY, CDR2 SVGEGT. The V gene end was trimmed by 5 bases and the J gene end by 0 bases; junction bases not matched to a gene: 6. CDR3 length: 15 residues. Here the CDR3 reads CASSKQGQVSYEQYF. CDR3 bases: TGTGCCAGCAGTAAACAGGGACAGGTCTCCTACGAGCAGTACTTC.

The chain recombines TRBV7-8 with TRBJ2-6; 9 nucleotides agree with TRBD1. The CDR3 has 18 residues. V lost 5 bases and J lost 0; bases outside the gene matches: 8. Germline assignment: CDR1 SGHVS and CDR2 FQNEAQ. CDR3 in amino acids: CASSKGQGRISGANVLTF. Here the CDR3 DNA reads TGTGCCAGCAGCAAGGGACAGGGCAGGATCTCTGGGGCCAACGTCCTGACTTTC.

This rearrangement joins TRBV11-3 to TRBJ2-7, with D possibly TRBD2 on 7 matching bases. The V gene lost 2 bases and the J gene lost 5 bases, with 10 bases spanning the gap. CDR3 length: 13 residues. Germline loops: CDR1 SGHNT, CDR2 YENEEA. The CDR3 DNA reads TGTGCCAGCAGCTTATGGGGGGGCGACGAGCAGTACTTC. Translation: CASSLWGGDEQYF.

This chain joins TRBV7-9 and TRBJ2-1; D is uncertain. V lost 5 bases and J 0 bases, leaving 14 bases between the germline ends. Germline-derived CDR1 and CDR2 are SEHNR and FQNEAQ (reference sequence). The length of the CDR3 is 16 residues. CDR3: CASSPPGLRSYNEQFF. The DNA for the CDR3 is TGTGCCAGCAGCCCACCTGGCCTTCGCTCCTACAATGAGCAGTTCTTC. Drawing the rest from reference TRBV7-9 and TRBJ2-1, the complete variable domain is DTGVSQNPRHKITKRGQNVTFRCDPISEHNRLYWYRQTLGQGPEFLTYFQNEAQLEKSRLLSDRFSAERPKGSFSTLEIQRTEQGDSAMYLCASSPPGLRSYNEQFFGPGTRLTVL.

A single count supports this clone. The chain recombines TRBV7-9 with TRBJ2-5, with 7 bases aligning to TRBD1. The CDR3 sequence is 16 residues long. Trimming cost V 2 bases and J 2 bases; bases outside gene matches: 8. CDR1 SEHNR and CDR2 FQNEAQ come from the germline V gene (reference sequence). The CDR3 nucleotides read TGTGCCAGCAGCTTATCGGGACAGAGAATTCAAGAGACCCAGTACTTC. Encoded protein: CASSLSGQRIQETQYF.

The chain carries TRBV7-9 and TRBJ2-1; a possible D gene is TRBD1 (6 bases). This CDR3 is 12 amino acids long. Germline V gives CDR1 SEHNR, CDR2 FQNEAQ (reference sequence). The ends were cut back, 5 bases at V and 12 bases at J, with 14 bases in the middle. CDR3 bases: TGTGCCAGCAGCGGTACAGGGTTCGGGCAGTTCTTC. Amino acids: CASSGTGFGQFF.

The genes are TRBV30 and TRBJ1-5; weak D call: TRBD1 (6 bases). Trimming shortened V by 0 bases and J by 6 bases, and 15 bases separated the two germline ends. This CDR3 has 15 residues. Per germline, CDR1 GTSNPN and CDR2 SVGIG (reference sequence). DNA of the CDR3: TGTGCCTGGAGTGTCGCAGGGGCGAATTTTCAGCCCCAGCATTTT. Amino acids: CAWSVAGANFQPQHF.

This chain connects TRBV5-1 to TRBJ2-2, with D tentatively TRBD1 (5 bases). The CDR3 runs to 13 residues. V shed 0 bases and J shed 9 bases, with 9 bases lying between them. Germline-derived CDR1 and CDR2 are SGHRS and YFSETQ. The CDR3 loop reads CASSLEGRWELFF. The CDR3 DNA follows: TGCGCCAGCAGCTTGGAGGGGCGATGGGAGCTGTTTTTT.

V usage is TRBV27 and J usage is TRBJ1-3; 9 nucleotides align to TRBD1. The CDR3 sequence is 14 residues long. In germline, CDR1 is MNHEY, CDR2 SMNVEV (reference sequence). V was clipped by 5 bases and J by 9 bases; unmatched bases: 8. DNA for the CDR3: TGTGCCAGCAGTACGGGACAGGGTTTTGGCACCATATATTTT. Its translation is CASSTGQGFGTIYF.

This chain uses TRBV11-2 with TRBJ2-1; 7 bases are a match to TRBD2. Trimming removed 5 bases from V and 9 bases from J; junction bases left unmatched: 13. Germline assignment: CDR1 SGHAT and CDR2 FQNNGV. CDR3 length equals 15 residues. This chain's CDR3 is CASSPIRGSPGEQFF. DNA of the CDR3: TGTGCCAGCAGCCCGATCCGCGGGAGCCCCGGTGAGCAGTTCTTC.

This clone came up a few times. The chain has TRBV29-1 and TRBJ2-7; a weak D match, TRBD1 (6 bases). Germline V CDR1 and CDR2: SQVTM, ANQGSEA. V gave up 6 bases and J gave up 2 bases, with 14 bases separating them. The CDR3 contains 13 residues. The CDR3, as DNA: TGCAGCGTGTTGGGACATAATGCCTACGAGCAGTACTTC. Translation: CSVLGHNAYEQYF.

The chain couples TRBV9 to TRBJ2-3; weak D call: TRBD2 (6 bases). CDR1 and CDR2 (germline): SGDLS, YYNGEE. V lost 0 bases to trimming and J lost 4 bases, with 12 bases between them. This CDR3 is 15 amino acids long. The CDR3 protein is CASSVEGGRPDTQYF. The CDR3 DNA is TGTGCCAGCAGCGTAGAGGGAGGTAGGCCAGATACGCAGTATTTT.

Of note for this clone: Other DNA sequences in this sample translate to the same CDR3. The chain is built from TRBV5-1 and TRBJ1-2; 8 bases match TRBD1. The CDR3 contains 13 residues. The V and J ends lost 2 bases and 3 bases, in that order; junction bases with no gene match: 0. Germline V gene data show CDR1 as SGHRS and CDR2 as YFSETQ. For the CDR3, the DNA is TGCGCCAGCAGCTTACAGGGGGACTATGGCTACACCTTC. Amino acids: CASSLQGDYGYTF.

CDR3 sequence reads: CASSIGTANYGYTF. The CDR3 DNA is TGTGCCAGTAGTATTGGGACAGCTAACTATGGCTACACCTTC. This chain joins TRBV19 and TRBJ1-2, with TRBD1 identical over 7 bases. The CDR3 spans 14 residues. The germline V gene has CDR1 LNHDA and CDR2 SQIVND (reference sequence). J was trimmed by 0 bases and V by 3 bases; bases with no gene match: 1.

The chain joins TRBV3-1 (or the pseudogene TRBV3-2) to TRBJ2-7; the match to TRBD2 covers 13 bases. The ends lost 2 bases at V and 2 bases at J; junction bases unmatched: 3. CDR1 LGHDT and CDR2 YNNKEL come from the germline V gene (reference sequence). CDR3 length equals 16 residues. The CDR3 coding sequence is TGTGCCAGCAGCCAACACGGGACTAGCGGGACCTACGAGCAGTACTTC. This sequence encodes CASSQHGTSGTYEQYF.

This chain joins TRBV30 and TRBJ2-7; 8 nucleotides match TRBD1. CDR3 size: 14 residues. The V gene's germline CDR1 is GTSNPN and CDR2 SVGIG (reference sequence). Unmatched junction bases numbered 11, after V lost 3 bases and J lost 7 bases. CDR3 bases: TGTGCCTGGAGCGGACAGGGCGACCTGCGGGAGCAGTACTTC. It is translated as CAWSGQGDLREQYF.

The rearrangement links TRBV30 to TRBJ2-7; 9 nucleotides align to TRBD1. The CDR3 loop spans 15 amino acids. The V gene end was trimmed by 4 bases and the J gene end by 1 base; junction bases not matched to a gene: 8. The germline CDR1 and CDR2 sequences are GTSNPN and SVGIG (reference sequence). CDR3 protein: CAWNLDRGASYEQYF. As DNA, the CDR3 is TGTGCCTGGAACCTAGACAGGGGGGCATCCTACGAGCAGTACTTC.

The chain has TRBV24-1 and TRBJ1-2; 7 bases match TRBD1. This CDR3 is 14 amino acids long. Germline CDR1 and CDR2: KGHDR and SFDVKD. Germline trimming cut 3 bases from V and 7 bases from J; bases unmatched to any gene: 7. CDR3 coding DNA: TGTGCCACCAGTGATGGGACAGCTTCTGGTGGCTACACCTTC. It codes for CATSDGTASGGYTF.

The chain combines TRBV4-1 with TRBJ2-2; 10 bases match TRBD2. The V gene end was trimmed by 1 base and the J gene end by 7 bases; junction bases not matched to a gene: 9. CDR3 size: 17 residues. The germline gives CDR1 MGHRA, CDR2 YSYEKL. CDR3 nucleotide sequence: TGCGCCAGCAGCCAAGCAAGCGGGAGGGGTTTAGGCGGGGAGCTGTTTTTT. Translating it yields CASSQASGRGLGGELFF.

CDR3 loop: CASSETSTSGYTF. CDR3 bases: TGTGCCAGCAGTGAAACCTCTACCTCTGGCTACACCTTC. The V gene is TRBV25-1, the J gene TRBJ1-2, with unresolved D. Germline CDR1 and CDR2: MGHDK and SYGVNS. The CDR3 has 13 residues. Trimming cost V 2 bases and J 7 bases, with 11 bases left between them.